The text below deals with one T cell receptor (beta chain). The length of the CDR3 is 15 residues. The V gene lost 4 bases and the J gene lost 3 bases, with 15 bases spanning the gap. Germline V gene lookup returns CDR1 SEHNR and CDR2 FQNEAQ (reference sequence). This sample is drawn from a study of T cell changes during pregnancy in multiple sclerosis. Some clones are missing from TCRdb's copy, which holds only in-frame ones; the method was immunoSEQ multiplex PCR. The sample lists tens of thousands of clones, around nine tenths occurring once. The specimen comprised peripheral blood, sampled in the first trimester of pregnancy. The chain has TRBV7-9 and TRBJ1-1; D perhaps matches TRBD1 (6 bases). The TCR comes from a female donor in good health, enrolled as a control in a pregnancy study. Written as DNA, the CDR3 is TGTGCCAGCAGCTCCGCCGGGACACCGCACACTGAAGCTTTCTTT. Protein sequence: CASSSAGTPHTEAFF.